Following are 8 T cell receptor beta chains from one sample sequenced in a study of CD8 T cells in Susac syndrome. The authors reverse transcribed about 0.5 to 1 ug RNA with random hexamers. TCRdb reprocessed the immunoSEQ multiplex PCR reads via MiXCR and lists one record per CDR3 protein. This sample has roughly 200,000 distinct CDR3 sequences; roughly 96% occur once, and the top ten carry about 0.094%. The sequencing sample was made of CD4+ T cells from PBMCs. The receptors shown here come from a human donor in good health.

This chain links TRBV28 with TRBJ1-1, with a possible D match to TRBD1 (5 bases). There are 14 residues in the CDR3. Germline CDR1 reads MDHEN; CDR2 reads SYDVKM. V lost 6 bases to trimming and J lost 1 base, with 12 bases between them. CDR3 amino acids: CASSRDGENTEAFF. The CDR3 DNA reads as TGTGCCAGCAGCCGGGACGGAGAGAACACTGAAGCTTTCTTT.

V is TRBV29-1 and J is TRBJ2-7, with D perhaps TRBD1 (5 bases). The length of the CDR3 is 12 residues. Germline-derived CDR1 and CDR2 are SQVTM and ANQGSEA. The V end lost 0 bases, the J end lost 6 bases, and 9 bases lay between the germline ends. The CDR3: CSVEERGGEQYF. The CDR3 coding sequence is TGCAGCGTTGAAGAAAGGGGCGGCGAGCAGTACTTC.

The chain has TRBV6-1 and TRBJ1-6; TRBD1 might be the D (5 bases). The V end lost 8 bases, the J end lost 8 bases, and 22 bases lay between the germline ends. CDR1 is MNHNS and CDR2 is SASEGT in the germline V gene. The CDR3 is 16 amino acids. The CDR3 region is CASATRWGGGDSPLHF. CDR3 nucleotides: TGTGCCAGCGCGACCCGTTGGGGCGGAGGGGATTCACCCCTCCACTTT.

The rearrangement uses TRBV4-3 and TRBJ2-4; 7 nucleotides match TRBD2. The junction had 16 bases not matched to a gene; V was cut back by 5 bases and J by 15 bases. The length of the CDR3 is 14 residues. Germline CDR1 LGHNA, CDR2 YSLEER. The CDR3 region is CASSFRLAASARYF. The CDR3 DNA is TGCGCCAGCAGCTTCCGACTAGCAGCGTCTGCTCGGTACTTC.

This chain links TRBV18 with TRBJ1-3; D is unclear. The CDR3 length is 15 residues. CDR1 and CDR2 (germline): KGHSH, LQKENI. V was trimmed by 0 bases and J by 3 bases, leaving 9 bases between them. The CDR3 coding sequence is TGTGCCAGCTCACCACCGAGTAGGGATGGAAACACCATATATTTT. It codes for CASSPPSRDGNTIYF.

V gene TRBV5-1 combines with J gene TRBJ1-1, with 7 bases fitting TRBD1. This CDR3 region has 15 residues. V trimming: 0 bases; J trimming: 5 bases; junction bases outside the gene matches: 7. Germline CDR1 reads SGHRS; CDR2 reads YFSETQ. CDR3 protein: CASSLGTGGRTEAFF. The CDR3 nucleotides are TGCGCCAGCAGCTTGGGGACAGGAGGGCGGACTGAAGCTTTCTTT.

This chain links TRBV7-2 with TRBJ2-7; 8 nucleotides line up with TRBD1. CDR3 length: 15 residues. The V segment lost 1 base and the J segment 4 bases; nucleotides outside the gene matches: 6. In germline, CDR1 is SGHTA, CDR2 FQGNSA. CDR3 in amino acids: CASSLGAGGLYEQYV. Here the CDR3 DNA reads TGTGCCAGCAGCTTAGGGGCAGGGGGCCTTTACGAGCAGTACGTC.

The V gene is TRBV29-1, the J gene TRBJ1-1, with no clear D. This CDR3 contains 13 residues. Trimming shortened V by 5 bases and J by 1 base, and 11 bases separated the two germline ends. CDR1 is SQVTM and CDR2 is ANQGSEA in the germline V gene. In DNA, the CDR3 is TGCAGCGTTCTTAGGCAGCAGAACACTGAAGCTTTCTTT. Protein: CSVLRQQNTEAFF. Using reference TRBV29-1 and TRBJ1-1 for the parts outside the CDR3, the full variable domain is SAVISQKPSRDICQRGTSLTIQCQVDSQVTMMFWYRQQPGQSLTLIATANQGSEATYESGFVIDKFPISRPNLTFSTLTVSNMSPEDSSIYLCSVLRQQNTEAFFGQGTRLTVV.